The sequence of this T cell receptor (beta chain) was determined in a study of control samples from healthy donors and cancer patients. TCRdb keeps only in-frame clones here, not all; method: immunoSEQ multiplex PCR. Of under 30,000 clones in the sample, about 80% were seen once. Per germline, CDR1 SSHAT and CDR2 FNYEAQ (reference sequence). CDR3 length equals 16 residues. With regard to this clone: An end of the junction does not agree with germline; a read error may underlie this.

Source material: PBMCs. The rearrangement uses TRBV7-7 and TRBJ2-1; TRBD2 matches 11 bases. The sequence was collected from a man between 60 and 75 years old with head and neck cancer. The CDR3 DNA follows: TGTGCTAGCAGCGCCGGGACTAGCGGAGTTTACAATGAGCAGTTCTTC. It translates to CASSAGTSGVYNEQFF.